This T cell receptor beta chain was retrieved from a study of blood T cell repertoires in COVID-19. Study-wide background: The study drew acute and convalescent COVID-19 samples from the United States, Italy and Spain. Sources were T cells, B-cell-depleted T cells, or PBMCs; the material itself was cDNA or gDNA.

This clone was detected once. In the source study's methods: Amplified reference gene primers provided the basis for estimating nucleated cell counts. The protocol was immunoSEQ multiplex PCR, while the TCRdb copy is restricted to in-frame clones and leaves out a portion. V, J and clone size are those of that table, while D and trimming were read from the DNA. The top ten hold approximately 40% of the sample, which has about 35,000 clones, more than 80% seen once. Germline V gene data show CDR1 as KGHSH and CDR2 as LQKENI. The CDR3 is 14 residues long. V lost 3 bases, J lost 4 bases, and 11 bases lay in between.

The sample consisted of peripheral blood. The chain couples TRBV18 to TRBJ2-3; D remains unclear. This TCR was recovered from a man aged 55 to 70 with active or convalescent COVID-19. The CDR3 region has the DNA TGTGCCAGCTCACCGTCTACCCCCCCAGATACGCAGTATTTT. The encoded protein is CASSPSTPPDTQYF.